This T cell receptor beta chain was identified in a study of blood T cell repertoires in COVID-19. Turning to the study itself: Acute and convalescent COVID-19 specimens originated in the United States, Italy and Spain. Nucleic acid was either cDNA or gDNA, and it came from T cells, B-cell-depleted T cells, or PBMCs.

Authors' methods: Cell counts per sample came from amplifying reference gene primers. The table came from immunoSEQ multiplex PCR; TCRdb's copy has only in-frame clones and leaves some out. V and J calls plus clone size are reproduced from that table; the DNA served to infer D and trimming. The repertoire holds approximately 160,000 clones, approximately 84% seen once, with under 8.5% in the top ten. The germline gives CDR1 SGDLS, CDR2 YYNGEE. CDR3 length equals 14 residues. V was trimmed by 3 bases and J by 3 bases, leaving 13 bases between them. The rearrangement uses TRBV9 and TRBJ2-7; possible D gene TRBD2, 7 bases. This TCR was sampled from a man between 35 and 55 years old who had recovered from COVID-19. Sequences were obtained from peripheral blood. In DNA, the CDR3 is TGTGCCAGCAGCGGGGAGGGGGACGTCTACGAGCAGTACTTC. Its translation: CASSGEGDVYEQYF.